This T cell receptor (beta chain) was recovered during a study of blood T cell repertoires in COVID-19. In the study overall: Both acute and convalescent COVID-19 samples were obtained from the United States, Italy and Spain. PBMCs, B-cell-depleted T cells, or T cells were the source of the cDNA or gDNA that made up the material.

In the source study's methods: Nucleated cell number was recorded as an estimate derived from reference gene primer amplification. The assay was immunoSEQ multiplex PCR, and TCRdb's table has in-frame clones only and misses some. V, J and clone size reflect that table, while D and trimming were determined from the DNA. The sample includes around 300,000 clones, around 82% seen only once; the top ten take around a tenth. This clone is a singleton in its sample. The CDR3 length is 16 residues. CDR1 and CDR2 from the germline V gene are KGHDR and SFDVKD. V shed 1 base, J shed 4 bases, and the junction held 6 bases outside the gene matches.

The chain recombines TRBV24-1 with TRBJ2-7; 10 nucleotides align to TRBD2. Sequenced sample: peripheral blood. This clonotype originated in a woman aged 50 to 65 who had recovered from COVID-19. CDR3 sequence: CATSDFYTSGVYEQYF. In DNA, the CDR3 is TGTGCCACCAGTGATTTCTACACTAGCGGGGTATACGAGCAGTACTTC.